This T cell receptor (beta chain) was observed in a study of OX40 agonist ivuxolimab in advanced cancers. Study-wide findings and caveats: More expanded clones were seen, on average, in CD8+ T cells than in CD4+. Not determined was the antigen specificity of the expanded peripheral T cells.

Clones were sequenced by immunoSEQ multiplex PCR, and TCRdb holds only the in-frame ones, with some missing. Of 70,000 to 95,000 clones listed, approximately 90% are singletons. The germline V and J ends were trimmed by 6 bases and 8 bases, with 17 bases remaining between them. Looked up from germline, CDR1 is SNHLY and CDR2 is FYNNEI. The CDR3 extends over 15 amino acids. This clone is a singleton in its sample. Its antigen is still unknown. The sequence was obtained from an adult with an advanced solid tumor such as melanoma, head and neck, liver or kidney cancer. The gene calls are TRBV2 and TRBJ1-6, with D perhaps matching TRBD1 (6 bases). The sequencing here drew on CD4+ or CD8+ T cells sorted from blood, taken in a trial of the OX40 agonist ivuxolimab. The CDR3 region is CASRNSRGSDSPLHF. CDR3 bases: TGTGCCAGCAGGAACTCCAGGGGAAGTGATTCACCCCTCCACTTT.